A single sample is the source of the 28 T cell receptor beta chains below, sequenced in a study of blood T cell repertoires in COVID-19. The data were produced by immunoSEQ multiplex PCR, yet TCRdb's version contains in-frame clones alone and is incomplete. The data contain 200,000 to 250,000 clones, 85% to 90% of them singletons. The sample comprised peripheral blood. The receptor set was obtained from a man in his thirties or forties with COVID-19, enrolled during active disease.

This sequence joins TRBV11-1 and TRBJ2-3; no firm D call. Trimming removed 5 bases at V and 0 bases at J, with 12 bases between. Germline V gives CDR1 SGHAT, CDR2 FQDESV (reference sequence). The CDR3 covers 15 residues. Here the CDR3 DNA reads TGTGCCAGCAGCCCGCAGGTACCAAGCACAGATACGCAGTATTTT. Translating gives CASSPQVPSTDTQYF.

This sequence joins TRBV24-1 and TRBJ2-1; TRBD1 is a possible D gene (5 bases). Germline CDR1 KGHDR, CDR2 SFDVKD. Trimming removed 9 bases from V and 5 bases from J, with 13 bases in between. The CDR3 extends over 13 amino acids. DNA of the CDR3: TGTGCCACCTCGCGGCAGGGAAACAATGAGCAGTTCTTC. Amino acids: CATSRQGNNEQFF.

This clone was observed once. V gene TRBV10-3 combines with J gene TRBJ1-1, with 7 bases fitting TRBD1. Germline V gives CDR1 ENHRY, CDR2 SYGVKD. The CDR3 extends over 13 amino acids. The junction had 5 bases not matched to a gene; V was cut back by 7 bases and J by 3 bases. The CDR3 is CAITGQVDTEAFF. CDR3 bases: TGTGCCATCACCGGACAGGTGGACACTGAAGCTTTCTTT.

CDR3: CASSRRGDPRNEQFF. DNA of the CDR3: TGTGCCAGCAGCCGGCGGGGGGATCCGAGAAATGAGCAGTTCTTC. The rearrangement uses TRBV5-8 and TRBJ2-1; 8 nucleotides align to TRBD2. With V trimmed by 4 bases and J by 7 bases, 10 bases remained unmatched. The CDR3 is 15 amino acids. Germline values: CDR1 SGHTS, CDR2 YDEGEE.

The CDR3 DNA follows: TGTGCCAGCAGCAAGGTCAGTGATAATAGCAATCAGCCCCAGCATTTT. Translated, it gives CASSKVSDNSNQPQHF. The chain joins TRBV21-1 to TRBJ1-5; the table names TRBD1, a call not compared with the DNA. TRBV21-1 counts as a pseudogene. The CDR3 is 16 amino acids.

The chain joins TRBV11-3 to TRBJ1-2; 9 nucleotides align to TRBD1. Germline V gene data show CDR1 as SGHNT and CDR2 as YENEEA. The CDR3 runs 11 residues. J gave up 14 bases and V 5 bases, and 6 bases lay outside the gene matches. CDR3 sequence (DNA): TGTGCCAGCAGCAGCACAGGGGGCCCTACCTTC. It is translated as CASSSTGGPTF.

The V gene is TRBV11-3, the J gene TRBJ2-1, with 11 bases identical to TRBD2. Germline V gene lookup returns CDR1 SGHNT and CDR2 YENEEA. The CDR3 extends over 16 amino acids. Losses at the gene ends were 5 bases for V and 2 bases for J; bases not matched to a gene: 5. This CDR3 is CASSTRLAGTYNEQFF. The CDR3 DNA sequence: TGTGCCAGCAGCACCCGACTAGCGGGAACCTACAATGAGCAGTTCTTC.

The chain uses TRBV28 and TRBJ2-7, with 10 bases fitting TRBD1. Losses at the gene ends were 2 bases for V and 3 bases for J; bases not matched to a gene: 4. In germline, CDR1 is MDHEN, CDR2 SYDVKM. The CDR3 is made up of 15 amino acids. The CDR3 region is CASSLETGGRYEQYF. DNA for the CDR3: TGTGCCAGCAGTTTAGAGACAGGGGGCCGCTACGAGCAGTACTTC.

This CDR3 reads CASSYNRRENTIYF. As DNA, the CDR3 is TGTGCCAGCAGTTACAACCGAAGGGAGAACACCATATATTTT. The chain employs TRBV6-5 and TRBJ1-3, with D hard to call. Germline V gene sequence: CDR1 MNHEY, CDR2 SVGAGI. V lost 2 bases and J lost 7, with 12 bases in between. The CDR3 loop spans 14 amino acids.

The genes are TRBV27 and TRBJ1-5; D perhaps matches TRBD1 (6 bases). Deletions cut 5 bases from V and 7 bases from J, with 15 bases between. Per the germline V gene, CDR1 is MNHEY and CDR2 is SMNVEV (reference sequence). The CDR3 sequence is 14 residues long. CDR3 amino acids: CASSLFGGQQPQHF. As DNA, the CDR3 is TGTGCCAGCAGTCTGTTTGGGGGCCAACAGCCCCAGCATTTT.

This clone was recorded a few times. The genes are TRBV28 and TRBJ1-2; 8 positions agree with TRBD1. Germline V gives CDR1 MDHEN, CDR2 SYDVKM. The CDR3 runs 17 residues. V was clipped by 6 bases and J by 0 bases; unmatched bases: 12. This CDR3 is CASRSWNRGIANYGYTF. CDR3 nucleotides: TGTGCCAGCAGGTCATGGAACAGGGGGATCGCTAACTATGGCTACACCTTC.

The rearrangement uses TRBV11-1 and TRBJ2-1; weak D call: TRBD2 (5 bases). Per germline, CDR1 SGHAT and CDR2 FQDESV (reference sequence). The V end was cut by 6 bases, the J end by 0 bases, with 15 bases between. The CDR3 runs 16 residues. The CDR3 region has the DNA TGTGCCAGCAGTGGCTCCGAGGGCCGCTCCTACAATGAGCAGTTCTTC. It yields the protein CASSGSEGRSYNEQFF.

The chain combines TRBV19 with TRBJ2-6; possible D gene TRBD1, 6 bases. This CDR3 is 17 amino acids long. Germline assignment: CDR1 LNHDA and CDR2 SQIVND (reference sequence). V lost 3 bases and J lost 0, with 12 bases in between. The CDR3 loop reads CASSILGQFSGANVLTF. The DNA of the CDR3 is TGTGCCAGTAGTATTCTAGGACAGTTCTCTGGGGCCAACGTCCTGACTTTC.

This clone has just a few counts. CDR3: CSASSPLAGSYNEQFF. The CDR3 DNA is TGCAGTGCTAGTTCCCCACTAGCGGGGTCATACAATGAGCAGTTCTTC. The V and J genes are TRBV20-1 and TRBJ2-1; 10 bases align to TRBD2. The germline gives CDR1 DFQATT, CDR2 SNEGSKA (reference sequence). The J segment lost 4 bases and the V segment lost 3 bases, leaving 9 bases of the junction unmatched. This CDR3 comprises 16 residues.

This clone has only one observation. The chain links TRBV27 to TRBJ1-1, with D hard to call. The V gene's germline CDR1 is MNHEY and CDR2 SMNVEV (reference sequence). The CDR3 totals 14 residues. Deletions cut 2 bases from V and 3 bases from J, with 10 bases between. The CDR3 bases are TGTGCCAGCAGTTTAGTCAATTCGGACACTGAAGCTTTCTTT. Its translation: CASSLVNSDTEAFF.

V gene TRBV19 combines with J gene TRBJ1-5, with D hard to call. The CDR3 is made up of 13 amino acids. Deletions cut 6 bases from V and 2 bases from J, with 8 bases between. The germline V gene encodes CDR1 LNHDA and CDR2 SQIVND (reference sequence). The CDR3, as DNA: TGTGCCAGTAGAGGTGGAGGCAATCAGCCCCAGCATTTT. It encodes CASRGGGNQPQHF.

The V call is TRBV5-1, the J call TRBJ1-4, with a possible D match to TRBD1 (6 bases). The CDR3 is 15 residues long. V gave up 2 bases and J gave up 8 bases, with 16 bases separating them. Germline V gives CDR1 SGHRS, CDR2 YFSETQ. The CDR3 here is CASSLTGSKEEKLFF. CDR3 nucleotide sequence: TGCGCCAGCAGCTTAACAGGGTCCAAAGAGGAAAAACTGTTTTTT.

V is TRBV18 and J is TRBJ2-5, with D tentatively TRBD2 (6 bases). This CDR3 region has 15 residues. The germline V gene encodes CDR1 KGHSH and CDR2 LQKENI. Trimming took off 0 bases at V and 4 bases at J, with 12 bases between the two ends. CDR3 nucleotide sequence: TGTGCCAGCTCACCACCGGTAAAGGGAGGAGAGACCCAGTACTTC. The encoded protein is CASSPPVKGGETQYF. Together with reference TRBV18 and TRBJ2-5, the CDR3 gives the full variable domain: NAGVMQNPRHLVRRRGQEARLRCSPMKGHSHVYWYRQLPEEGLKFMVYLQKENIIDESGMPKERFSAEFPKEGPSILRIQQVVRGDSAAYFCASSPPVKGGETQYFGPGTRLLVL.

DNA of the CDR3: TGTGCCAGCAGCACACCAGGACAGGGCGGTTATGGCTACACCTTC. It specifies CASSTPGQGGYGYTF. The rearrangement links TRBV9 to TRBJ1-2, with 8 bases aligning to TRBD1. The V gene's germline CDR1 is SGDLS and CDR2 YYNGEE. Trimming cost V 4 bases and J 5 bases; bases outside gene matches: 10. The CDR3 contains 15 residues.

CDR3 loop: CASSLMTEAFF. The CDR3 DNA is TGTGCCAGCAGCCTTATGACTGAAGCTTTCTTT. The chain links TRBV11-2 to TRBJ1-1; unclear D gene. The length of the CDR3 is 11 residues. V lost 5 bases, J lost 5 bases, and 6 bases lay in between. Germline V gene lookup returns CDR1 SGHAT and CDR2 FQNNGV.

The gene calls are TRBV29-1 and TRBJ1-1, with D possibly TRBD1 on 5 matching bases. Germline V gives CDR1 SQVTM, CDR2 ANQGSEA. This CDR3 spans 13 amino acids. V dropped 4 bases and J dropped 0 bases, with 9 bases sitting between them. In DNA, the CDR3 is TGCAGCGTTGTGGGGGGGATGAACACTGAAGCTTTCTTT. This encodes CSVVGGMNTEAFF.

V gene TRBV7-8 combines with J gene TRBJ2-3; 9 bases agree with TRBD1. The V segment lost 5 bases and the J segment 2 bases; nucleotides outside the gene matches: 5. Germline values: CDR1 SGHVS, CDR2 FQNEAQ. The CDR3 sequence is 15 residues long. DNA of the CDR3: TGTGCCAGCAGCCGACGGGACAGGGCCACAGATACGCAGTATTTT. Translating it yields CASSRRDRATDTQYF.

The chain links TRBV6-2 or TRBV6-3 to TRBJ2-3; D is unresolved. CDR3 length equals 11 residues. Germline V lookup: CDR1 MNHEY, CDR2 SVGEGT. Trimming stripped 2 bases from V and 6 bases from J, with 3 bases between. The CDR3, as DNA: TGTGCCAGCAGTTACCAGGATACGCAGTATTTT. Its translation: CASSYQDTQYF.

The CDR3 DNA reads as TGTGCCAGCAGCCAAAATCCGGGACAGGGATCCTACAATGAGCAGTTCTTC. Its translation is CASSQNPGQGSYNEQFF. The V call is TRBV11-3, the J call TRBJ2-1; 9 bases fit TRBD1. Germline V gene lookup returns CDR1 SGHNT and CDR2 YENEEA. Trimming took 5 bases from V and 1 from J; bases not matched to a gene: 9. The CDR3 is 17 amino acids.

A few counts support this clone. The chain uses TRBV28 and TRBJ2-7; TRBD2 matches at 7 bases. V dropped 2 bases and J dropped 3; count of bases not matched to a gene: 7. CDR1 is MDHEN, CDR2 SYDVKM, per germline. CDR3 length equals 15 residues. The CDR3 region is CASSLGGSTLYEQYF. CDR3 DNA: TGTGCCAGCAGTTTAGGCGGGAGTACCCTCTACGAGCAGTACTTC.

V gene TRBV5-6 combines with J gene TRBJ1-2; a weak D match, TRBD1 (5 bases). V was clipped by 4 bases and J by 4 bases, with 8 bases between them. Germline V CDR1 and CDR2: SGHDT, YYEEEE. The CDR3 has 12 amino acids. CDR3 residues: CASSPDSYGYTF. CDR3 sequence (DNA): TGTGCCAGCAGCCCAGACAGCTATGGCTACACCTTC.

The CDR3 DNA follows: TGTGCCATAGAGGGGGCCTCAGATACGCAGTATTTT. Protein product: CAIEGASDTQYF. This sequence joins TRBV10-3 and TRBJ2-3; TRBD1 matches 7 bases. The V gene end was trimmed by 9 bases and the J gene end by 4 bases; junction bases not matched to a gene: 4. The CDR3 is 12 amino acids. Germline-derived CDR1 and CDR2 are ENHRY and SYGVKD.

The genes are TRBV7-9 and TRBJ1-2; TRBD1 matches at 8 bases. CDR3 length: 19 amino acids. CDR1 and CDR2 (germline): SEHNR, FQNEAQ (reference sequence). The trim removed 5 bases at V and 4 bases at J, leaving 21 bases unmatched. CDR3 DNA: TGTGCCAGCAGCCCCGGACAGGGTAATTTCGCATCGGGGTCCTATGGCTACACCTTC. Protein product: CASSPGQGNFASGSYGYTF.